What follows are 32 T cell receptor beta chains derived from one specimen sequenced in a study of shared clonotypes between healthy human individuals. Libraries were prepared by immunoSEQ multiplex PCR; TCRdb keeps only in-frame clonotypes and omits some of them. Of some 350,000 clones listed, roughly 70% were seen once; the top ten hold 10%. Sequencing was carried out using memory CD4+ T cells sorted from blood. The subset was: CD45RA-negative fraction. These receptors were taken from a man younger than 40 in good health.

The chain carries TRBV27 and TRBJ2-1; TRBD1 matches at 8 bases. CDR1 and CDR2 from the germline V gene are MNHEY and SMNVEV (reference sequence). The CDR3 sequence is 15 residues long. The V gene end was trimmed by 2 bases and the J gene end by 2 bases; junction bases not matched to a gene: 2. The CDR3 bases are TGTGCCAGCAGTTTAGACAGGGGAACCTACAATGAGCAGTTCTTC. Protein product: CASSLDRGTYNEQFF.

The J gene is TRBJ1-5, the V gene TRBV11-2; D uncertain. Germline CDR1 and CDR2: SGHAT and FQNNGV. The CDR3 is 13 residues long. Trimming shortened V by 4 bases and J by 3 bases, and 7 bases separated the two germline ends. CDR3 DNA sequence: TGTGCCAGCAGCTGGGTCCACAATCAGCCCCAGCATTTT. This sequence encodes CASSWVHNQPQHF.

This clone was recorded a few times. The V call is TRBV27, the J call TRBJ2-6; D call uncertain. The length of the CDR3 is 16 residues. V dropped 7 bases and J dropped 3 bases, with 16 bases sitting between them. Germline CDR1 reads MNHEY; CDR2 reads SMNVEV (reference sequence). CDR3 protein: CASKLVGGYGANVLTF. The CDR3 bases are TGTGCCAGCAAGTTAGTCGGCGGTTATGGGGCCAACGTCCTGACTTTC.

The chain joins TRBV29-1 to TRBJ2-1, with D possibly TRBD2 on 6 matching bases. This CDR3 has 12 residues. Germline CDR1 SQVTM, CDR2 ANQGSEA. Trimming pared 8 bases from V and 4 bases from J, leaving 12 bases between. The CDR3 DNA reads TGCAGCTCCGTGGGGGGTTACAATGAGCAGTTCTTC. It translates to CSSVGGYNEQFF.

This clone appeared a few times. The gene calls are TRBV7-9 and TRBJ1-2; D not resolved. V lost 5 bases to trimming and J lost 2 bases, with 6 bases between them. The CDR3 loop spans 12 amino acids. From germline, CDR1 is SEHNR and CDR2 FQNEAQ (reference sequence). In nucleotides, the CDR3 is TGTGCCAGCAGCGCACGGAACTATGGCTACACCTTC. Translation: CASSARNYGYTF.

The V and J genes are TRBV18 and TRBJ2-7, with 9 bases identical to TRBD1. The CDR3 spans 15 residues. Germline CDR1 and CDR2: KGHSH and LQKENI. V lost 1 base, J lost 5 bases, and 6 bases stayed unmatched. The CDR3: CASSPQQGQGNEQYF. CDR3 in DNA: TGTGCCAGCTCACCACAACAAGGACAGGGGAACGAGCAGTACTTC.

This rearrangement joins TRBV30 to TRBJ1-4, with D possibly matching TRBD1 (5 bases). Germline CDR1 is GTSNPN and CDR2 is SVGIG (reference sequence). Deletions cut 4 bases from V and 4 bases from J, with 13 bases between. CDR3 length equals 14 residues. The CDR3 DNA sequence: TGTGCCTGGACCCTTCTGGGGGTTAATGAAAAACTGTTTTTT. This translates into CAWTLLGVNEKLFF.

The chain carries TRBV18 and TRBJ2-1, with TRBD1 identical over 7 bases. The germline V gene has CDR1 KGHSH and CDR2 LQKENI. This CDR3 region has 15 residues. The junction had 9 bases not matched to a gene; V was cut back by 7 bases and J by 3 bases. The CDR3 DNA is TGTGCCAGCTTCCTTCGACAGGGTGACTACAATGAGCAGTTCTTC. As protein: CASFLRQGDYNEQFF.

The rearrangement links TRBV19 to TRBJ2-2; D gene unclear. The CDR3 consists of 15 residues. The V gene's germline CDR1 is LNHDA and CDR2 SQIVND (reference sequence). Trimming took 6 bases from V and 7 from J, leaving 18 bases between them. The CDR3 region is CASRDLGRSRGELFF. Here the CDR3 DNA reads TGTGCCAGTAGAGACCTCGGCAGGTCCCGCGGGGAGCTGTTTTTT.

The V and J genes are TRBV6-5 and TRBJ2-3; 7 bases line up with TRBD2. V dropped 6 bases and J dropped 4; count of bases not matched to a gene: 10. The CDR3 contains 15 residues. Germline V gene lookup returns CDR1 MNHEY and CDR2 SVGAGI. CDR3 bases: TGTGCCAGCAGGAAGACTTGGGCGGGAGCAGATACGCAGTATTTT. This sequence encodes CASRKTWAGADTQYF.

This sequence joins TRBV18 and TRBJ2-5, with D uncertain. Germline-derived CDR1 and CDR2 are KGHSH and LQKENI. The ends were cut back, 8 bases at V and 4 bases at J, with 14 bases in the middle. The CDR3 sequence is 13 residues long. CDR3 in DNA: TGTGCCAGCACTTTTCACCCCACAGAGACCCAGTACTTC. It specifies CASTFHPTETQYF.

The genes are TRBV5-6 and TRBJ2-7; TRBD1 matches at 8 bases. CDR1 and CDR2 (germline): SGHDT, YYEEEE. The J segment lost 6 bases and the V segment lost 4 bases, leaving 3 bases of the junction unmatched. The CDR3 loop spans 12 amino acids. CDR3 protein: CASSGDRTEQYF. The CDR3 DNA sequence: TGTGCCAGCAGCGGGGACAGGACCGAGCAGTACTTC. Full variable domain (rest looked up from reference TRBV5-6 and TRBJ2-7): DAGVTQSPTHLIKTRGQQVTLRCSPKSGHDTVSWYQQALGQGPQFIFQYYEEEERQRGNFPDRFSGHQFPNYSSELNVNALLLGDSALYLCASSGDRTEQYFGPGTRLTVT.

The V and J genes are TRBV5-1 and TRBJ2-1, with TRBD2 as a possible D gene (5 bases). Germline CDR1 and CDR2: SGHRS and YFSETQ. Trimming removed 3 bases at V and 1 base at J, with 8 bases between. CDR3 length: 14 residues. CDR3 protein: CASSSLDSYNEQFF. The DNA for the CDR3 is TGCGCCAGCAGCTCACTAGATTCCTACAATGAGCAGTTCTTC.

This clone has a single count. This sequence joins TRBV20-1 and TRBJ2-7; D gene ambiguous. V was cut by 3 bases and J by 3 bases, with 6 bases left in between. Germline V gives CDR1 DFQATT, CDR2 SNEGSKA (reference sequence). The CDR3 totals 11 residues. The CDR3 DNA reads as TGCAGTGCTAGGACACTCTACGAGCAGTACTTC. This sequence encodes CSARTLYEQYF.

This clone came up a few times. This chain joins TRBV6-6 and TRBJ2-7; 8 nucleotides align to TRBD1. Germline CDR1 is MNHNY and CDR2 is SVGAGI (reference sequence). V lost 4 bases, J lost 6 bases, and 5 bases stayed unmatched. This CDR3 spans 13 amino acids. The CDR3 loop reads CASSSGTGREQYF. The CDR3 DNA is TGTGCCAGCAGTTCGGGGACAGGACGCGAGCAGTACTTC.

This clone was seen more than once but under ten times. V usage is TRBV6-1 and J usage is TRBJ2-1; D tentatively reads TRBD1 or TRBD2 (5 bases each). The CDR3 totals 12 residues. V was shortened by 5 bases and J by 6 bases, with 8 bases between the two germline ends. Germline CDR1 reads MNHNS; CDR2 reads SASEGT. The CDR3 spells CASSRDANEQFF. DNA for the CDR3: TGTGCCAGCAGTCGGGACGCCAATGAGCAGTTCTTC.

For the CDR3, the DNA is TGTGCCACCAGAAGGGGACACCGTGAACAAGAGACCCAGTACTTC. Its protein product is CATRRGHREQETQYF. The rearrangement joins TRBV15 to TRBJ2-5, with D maybe TRBD1 (6 bases). V was pared by 6 bases and J by 2 bases, with 16 bases between. CDR3 length: 15 amino acids. Germline CDR1 LNHNV, CDR2 YYDKDF (reference sequence).

The chain uses TRBV14 and TRBJ1-1, with D hard to call. With 3 bases removed from V and 2 bases from J, the gap between germline ends came to 16 bases. The length of the CDR3 is 16 residues. Germline CDR1 is SGHDN and CDR2 is FVKESK. The CDR3 sequence: CASSHLTQLGNTEAFF. The CDR3 DNA reads TGTGCCAGCAGCCACTTGACACAATTGGGTAACACTGAAGCTTTCTTT.

The J gene is TRBJ2-5, the V gene TRBV5-1; 12 bases map to TRBD2. V trimming: 4 bases; J trimming: 5 bases; junction bases outside the gene matches: 6. The germline V gene encodes CDR1 SGHRS and CDR2 YFSETQ. The CDR3 loop spans 15 amino acids. The CDR3 sequence is CASSLIGTSGETQYF. Written as DNA, the CDR3 is TGCGCCAGCAGCCTAATAGGGACTAGCGGGGAGACCCAGTACTTC. Variable domain in full (rest from reference TRBV5-1 and TRBJ2-5): KAGVTQTPRYLIKTRGQQVTLSCSPISGHRSVSWYQQTPGQGLQFLFEYFSETQRNKGNFPGRFSGRQFSNSRSEMNVSTLELGDSALYLCASSLIGTSGETQYFGPGTRLLVL.

J is TRBJ2-2 and V is TRBV6-6, with D hard to call. V lost 6 bases to trimming and J lost 5 bases, with 16 bases between them. This CDR3 has 15 amino acids. The V gene's germline CDR1 is MNHNY and CDR2 SVGAGI (reference sequence). CDR3: CASSQASTGTGELFF. The CDR3, as DNA: TGTGCCAGCAGCCAGGCCTCCACGGGTACCGGGGAGCTGTTTTTT.

This clone was recorded a few times. The chain employs TRBV7-9 and TRBJ1-4; 9 bases fit TRBD1. The CDR3 totals 17 residues. V lost 3 bases to trimming and J lost 0 bases; unmatched junction nucleotides: 5. In germline, CDR1 is SEHNR, CDR2 FQNEAQ (reference sequence). The CDR3 spells CASSLGQGRATNEKLFF. For the CDR3, the DNA is TGTGCCAGCAGCTTGGGACAGGGACGAGCAACTAATGAAAAACTGTTTTTT.

The V call is TRBV9, the J call TRBJ1-1; D is unclear. The CDR3 extends over 15 amino acids. The V gene's germline CDR1 is SGDLS and CDR2 YYNGEE. The germline V and J ends were trimmed by 0 bases and 3 bases, with 12 bases remaining between them. The CDR3 is CASSVAGVRDTEAFF. CDR3 DNA sequence: TGTGCCAGCAGCGTAGCTGGGGTCCGGGACACTGAAGCTTTCTTT. Full variable domain (rest looked up from reference TRBV9 and TRBJ1-1): DSGVTQTPKHLITATGQRVTLRCSPRSGDLSVYWYQQSLDQGLQFLIQYYNGEERAKGNILERFSAQQFPDLHSELNLSSLELGDSALYFCASSVAGVRDTEAFFGQGTRLTVV.

This clone was counted once. This rearrangement joins TRBV13 to TRBJ2-3, with TRBD2 matching 10 bases. The germline gives CDR1 PRHDT, CDR2 FYEKMQ (reference sequence). Unmatched junction bases numbered 11, after V lost 0 bases and J lost 2 bases. CDR3 length: 19 residues. The CDR3 sequence is CASSLGLAGVVSPTDTQYF. For the CDR3, the DNA is TGTGCCAGCAGCTTAGGGCTAGCGGGAGTTGTTTCTCCCACAGATACGCAGTATTTT.

The chain has TRBV30 and TRBJ2-7; no definite D call. There are 10 residues in the CDR3. The V end lost 3 bases, the J end lost 3 bases, and 3 bases lay between the germline ends. The germline V gene has CDR1 GTSNPN and CDR2 SVGIG (reference sequence). As DNA, the CDR3 is TGTGCCTGGAGAGACTACGAGCAGTACTTC. As protein: CAWRDYEQYF.

The chain combines TRBV4-1 with TRBJ2-7; the match to TRBD2 covers 8 bases. The junction had 10 bases not matched to a gene; V was cut back by 3 bases and J by 6 bases. The CDR3 consists of 15 residues. Germline V gene data show CDR1 as MGHRA and CDR2 as YSYEKL. The CDR3 reads CASSHGIGRASEQYF. DNA of the CDR3: TGCGCCAGCAGCCATGGGATCGGGAGGGCTTCCGAGCAGTACTTC.

The chain combines TRBV27 with TRBJ2-1; tentative D call: TRBD2 (6 bases). Germline-derived CDR1 and CDR2 are MNHEY and SMNVEV (reference sequence). This CDR3 is 14 amino acids long. V lost 6 bases, J lost 5 bases, and 14 bases lay in between. CDR3 protein: CASREAGRDNEQFF. As DNA, the CDR3 is TGTGCCAGCAGAGAAGCGGGTAGGGACAATGAGCAGTTCTTC.

V usage is TRBV6-1 and J usage is TRBJ2-1; 9 bases agree with TRBD1. The CDR3 is made up of 16 amino acids. Germline values: CDR1 MNHNS, CDR2 SASEGT. The V gene end was trimmed by 3 bases and the J gene end by 8 bases; junction bases not matched to a gene: 11. The CDR3 sequence: CASSDNRGRRVHEQFF. CDR3 bases: TGTGCCAGCAGTGACAACAGGGGGCGTAGAGTCCATGAGCAGTTCTTC.

The gene calls are TRBV28 and TRBJ2-7; 8 nucleotides line up with TRBD1. The CDR3 extends over 13 amino acids. V shed 10 bases, J shed 2 bases, and the junction held 7 bases outside the gene matches. Looked up from germline, CDR1 is MDHEN and CDR2 is SYDVKM. Here the CDR3 reads CATQGTGTYEQYF. The DNA of the CDR3 is TGTGCCACCCAAGGGACAGGTACCTACGAGCAGTACTTC.

This clone appeared many times. The chain joins TRBV7-9 to TRBJ1-2; a weak D match, TRBD1 (6 bases). CDR3 length: 13 amino acids. CDR1 SEHNR and CDR2 FQNEAQ come from the germline V gene (reference sequence). The germline V and J ends were trimmed by 6 bases and 4 bases, with 12 bases remaining between them. CDR3 nucleotides: TGTGCCAGCAGTCAGGGGTTAAGCTATGGCTACACCTTC. Residues: CASSQGLSYGYTF.

The J gene is TRBJ2-3, the V gene TRBV6-1; 8 bases are shared with TRBD2. V dropped 4 bases and J dropped 3; count of bases not matched to a gene: 9. The CDR3 extends over 16 amino acids. Germline loops: CDR1 MNHNS, CDR2 SASEGT. The CDR3 DNA is TGTGCCAGCAGTGTATCCAGCGGGAGTGGTACAGATACGCAGTATTTT. This codes for CASSVSSGSGTDTQYF.

The genes are TRBV19 and TRBJ2-5; TRBD2 matches at 8 bases. The V and J ends lost 4 bases and 4 bases, in that order; junction bases with no gene match: 17. CDR1 is LNHDA and CDR2 is SQIVND in the germline V gene (reference sequence). The CDR3 is made up of 18 amino acids. CDR3 region: CASSKGFSGLGSGETQYF. In DNA, the CDR3 is TGTGCCAGTAGTAAAGGATTTTCGGGACTAGGGTCTGGAGAGACCCAGTACTTC.

The chain recombines TRBV5-4 with TRBJ2-2, with 7 bases aligning to TRBD2. The CDR3 is 13 amino acids. The V segment lost 3 bases and the J segment 5 bases; nucleotides outside the gene matches: 1. Germline V lookup: CDR1 SGHNT, CDR2 YYREEE (reference sequence). This CDR3 is CASSSGLTGELFF. CDR3 in DNA: TGTGCCAGCAGCTCGGGACTAACCGGGGAGCTGTTTTTT.